This T cell receptor beta chain stems from a study of cytomegalovirus exposure and HLA in healthy donors. Study findings and constraints: Reported findings show TCR beta sequences accurately forecast HLA-A and HLA-B alleles in most subjects. The authors judged a highly shared variant cluster likely a sequencing artifact.

PCR primers comprised 60 Vbeta and 13 Jbeta primers. Clones were read by immunoSEQ multiplex PCR, and TCRdb kept only the in-frame ones, dropping some. The data contain about 180,000 clones, 75% of them singletons. With regard to this clone: The antigen is undetermined.

The ends were cut back, 8 bases at V and 1 base at J, with 33 bases in the middle. The CDR3 is 21 amino acids. Sequenced input: PBMCs. This chain connects TRBV23-1 to TRBJ2-4, with D possibly matching TRBD1 (6 bases). TRBV23-1 is marked as an open reading frame, function uncertain. This sequence originates from a female donor in good health and CMV-seronegative. The CDR3 protein is CASVSGVTRDRLRLAKNIQYF. The CDR3 region has the DNA TGCGCCAGCGTCTCAGGGGTGACCCGGGACCGCCTTCGCCTGGCCAAAAACATTCAGTACTTC.